Listed below are T cell receptor beta chains from one sample, sequenced in a study of T-cell memory formation after mild COVID-19. TCRdb re-derived calls from the 5' RACE reads in MiXCR, one entry per CDR3 protein. The table records roughly 610,000 distinct CDR3 sequences, 17% of them present only once. The sequenced sample consisted of PBMCs or a T cell subset sorted from them (not recorded which). The receptors were sampled from an adult woman who had mild COVID-19 (a few samples of this study predate the infection). Cell type and time point are not known. The CDR3 runs from the conserved cysteine through the conserved F or W. A D gene is named only where the DNA matches it firmly. Rows give clone size only sometimes, using once, few, many, or a class for an expanded clone.

d_gene	v_gene	j_gene	abundance	CDR3aa	CDR3nt
.	TRBV29-1	TRBJ2-4	many	CSVEASTRSGAKNIQYF	TGCAGCGTTGAGGCTAGCACCCGATCCGGGGCCAAAAACATTCAGTACTTC
TRBD1	TRBV4-1	TRBJ1-5	once	CASSRIIGQGNSNQPQHF	TGCGCCAGCAGCCGCATCATCGGACAGGGGAATAGCAATCAGCCCCAGCATTTT
TRBD2	TRBV7-9	TRBJ2-3	.	CASSLLAGVSSTDTQYF	TGTGCCAGCAGCTTACTGGCGGGAGTCTCTAGCACAGATACGCAGTATTTT
.	TRBV13	TRBJ1-6	few	CASRTGTNNSPLHF	TGTGCCAGCAGGACCGGGACAAATAATTCACCCCTCCACTTT
TRBD2	TRBV5-5	TRBJ2-1	many	CASSSIAGASYNEQFF	TGTGCCAGCAGCTCGATAGCGGGCGCCTCCTACAATGAGCAGTTCTTC
.	TRBV7-8	TRBJ2-7	.	CASRPRDSYEQYF	TGTGCCAGCAGGCCCAGGGACTCCTACGAGCAGTACTTC
.	TRBV12-3/TRBV12-4	TRBJ2-3	.	CASSPHFLDSVADTQYF	TGTGCCAGCAGTCCTCACTTTTTGGACAGTGTGGCAGATACGCAGTATTTT
TRBD2	TRBV9	TRBJ2-3	few	CASGGDWADTQYF	TGTGCCAGCGGGGGGGACTGGGCAGATACGCAGTATTTT
.	TRBV7-2	TRBJ2-1	.	CASSLGGAGDNEQFF	TGTGCCAGCAGCTTAGGAGGTGCAGGGGACAATGAGCAGTTCTTC
.	TRBV20-1	TRBJ1-6	once	CSANTGPYNSPLHF	TGCAGTGCAAACACAGGGCCCTATAATTCACCCCTCCACTTT
TRBD2	TRBV12-3/TRBV12-4	TRBJ2-1	.	CASSSRLAGDYNEQFF	TGTGCCAGCAGTTCGAGACTAGCGGGAGATTACAATGAGCAGTTCTTC
.	TRBV5-1	TRBJ2-6	.	CASSLKSGAGANVLTF	TGCGCCAGCAGCTTAAAATCGGGGGCTGGGGCCAACGTCCTGACTTTC
TRBD2	TRBV9	TRBJ2-3	few	CASSVELAGNTDTQYF	TGTGCCAGCAGCGTAGAGCTAGCGGGAAACACAGATACGCAGTATTTT
TRBD1	TRBV7-3	TRBJ2-1	.	CASSWDRGSNEQFF	TGTGCCAGCAGCTGGGACAGGGGGAGTAATGAGCAGTTCTTC
.	TRBV4-1	TRBJ1-1	few	CASSHKDLPSEWRGEYTEAFF	TGCGCCAGCAGCCACAAAGACCTACCCTCAGAATGGCGGGGGGAATACACTGAAGCTTTCTTT
.	TRBV7-6	TRBJ1-6	.	CASSPSVNSPLHF	TGTGCCAGCAGCCCTTCAGTAAATTCACCCCTCCACTTT
TRBD1	TRBV5-1	TRBJ1-1	.	CASSLGTGGRTEAFF	TGCGCCAGCAGCTTGGGGACAGGAGGACGCACTGAAGCTTTCTTT
TRBD2	TRBV24-1	TRBJ2-1	.	CATSDSRLAGVGNEQFF	TGTGCCACCAGTGATTCCCGACTAGCGGGAGTTGGCAATGAGCAGTTCTTC
.	TRBV12-3/TRBV12-4	TRBJ1-4	many	CASSRQGTNEKLFF	TGCGCCAGCAGCCGGCAGGGTACTAATGAAAAACTGTTTTTT
.	TRBV3-1	TRBJ2-1	few	CASSPSGERTYNEQFF	TGTGCCAGCAGCCCTTCAGGGGAAAGGACCTACAATGAGCAGTTCTTC
.	TRBV3-1	TRBJ2-1	.	CASSQDRGHLNNEQFF	TGTGCCAGCAGCCAAGATCGCGGTCACCTTAACAATGAGCAGTTCTTC
.	TRBV5-6	TRBJ1-2	.	CASSGESAVYGYTF	TGTGCCAGCAGCGGGGAGTCTGCAGTCTATGGCTACACCTTC
TRBD1	TRBV6-6	TRBJ1-1	.	CASSDPDRGSVTEAFF	TGTGCCAGCAGTGACCCCGACAGGGGGTCGGTCACTGAAGCTTTCTTT
TRBD1	TRBV20-1	TRBJ1-1	.	CSASKTGLNTEAFF	TGCAGTGCTAGTAAGACAGGGTTGAACACTGAAGCTTTCTTT
TRBD1	TRBV6-2/TRBV6-3	TRBJ1-1	few	CASRDPGQGPTEAFF	TGTGCCAGCAGGGACCCGGGACAGGGCCCCACTGAAGCTTTCTTT
.	TRBV2	TRBJ1-5	few	CASSGGPREHF	TGTGCCAGCAGTGGAGGGCCCCGGGAGCATTTT
.	TRBV5-1	TRBJ2-2	many	CASSLAVGSGELFF	TGCGCCAGCAGCTTGGCAGTAGGGTCCGGGGAGCTGTTTTTT
.	TRBV12-3/TRBV12-4	TRBJ1-2	.	CASNIGVNYGYTF	TGTGCCAGCAACATAGGGGTCAACTATGGCTACACCTTC
TRBD1	TRBV5-6	TRBJ1-2	few	CASNARTGNYGYTF	TGTGCCAGCAACGCTAGGACAGGGAACTATGGCTACACCTTC
TRBD2	TRBV7-9	TRBJ2-5	many	CASSSGTSGSETQYF	TGTGCCAGCAGCTCAGGGACTAGCGGGAGTGAGACCCAGTACTTC
.	TRBV7-3	TRBJ2-3	few	CASSSPVQGVADTQYF	TGTGCCAGCAGCTCCCCGGTACAGGGTGTAGCAGATACGCAGTATTTT
TRBD2	TRBV27	TRBJ2-1	.	CASSPSGGVYNEQFF	TGTGCCAGCAGTCCGAGCGGGGGGGTTTACAATGAGCAGTTCTTC
TRBD1	TRBV5-1	TRBJ2-3	.	CASSRGQTDTQYF	TGCGCCAGCAGCAGGGGACAGACAGATACGCAGTATTTT
TRBD2	TRBV5-1	TRBJ2-1	.	CASRQVAGSYNEQFF	TGCGCCAGCAGACAGGTAGCGGGCTCCTACAATGAGCAGTTCTTC
TRBD1	TRBV24-1	TRBJ2-1	.	CATSDSGGGEQFF	TGTGCCACCAGTGACTCAGGGGGCGGCGAGCAGTTCTTC
.	TRBV30	TRBJ2-3	many	CAWGIQRYTDTQYF	TGTGCCTGGGGGATACAGCGATACACAGATACGCAGTATTTT
.	TRBV4-1	TRBJ1-1	many	CASSQEDLRTEAFF	TGCGCCAGCAGCCAAGAGGATCTGCGGACTGAAGCTTTCTTT
.	TRBV5-6	TRBJ2-1	few	CASSRRRDGYNEQFF	TGTGCCAGCAGCAGAAGAAGGGACGGCTACAATGAGCAGTTCTTC
TRBD1	TRBV27	TRBJ2-7	few	CASSRQGAIYEQYF	TGTGCCAGCAGCCGACAGGGGGCCATCTACGAGCAGTACTTC
.	TRBV6-2/TRBV6-3	TRBJ2-1	few	CASRKTVYLNEQFF	TGTGCCAGCAGGAAGACAGTGTACCTCAATGAGCAGTTCTTC
.	TRBV12-3/TRBV12-4	TRBJ1-6	few	CASSTRENSPLHF	TGTGCCAGCAGTACTAGGGAAAATTCACCCCTCCACTTT
.	TRBV7-2	TRBJ2-1	.	CASSLATLGEQFF	TGTGCCAGCAGCTTAGCGACCCTCGGTGAGCAGTTCTTC
.	TRBV12-3/TRBV12-4	TRBJ1-2	.	CASSLVGEGYTF	TGTGCCAGCAGTTTAGTTGGGGAGGGCTACACCTTC
.	TRBV20-1	TRBJ2-7	few	CSARDPLLGGFSSYEQYF	TGCAGTGCTAGAGACCCCCTATTGGGGGGATTCAGCTCCTACGAGCAGTACTTC
TRBD1	TRBV30	TRBJ1-3	few	CAWTTGGSGNTIYF	TGTGCCTGGACGACAGGGGGCTCTGGAAACACCATATATTTT
.	TRBV7-7	TRBJ2-2	many	CASSLAASVPGELFF	TGTGCTAGCAGCTTAGCGGCGTCGGTCCCCGGGGAGCTGTTTTTT
.	TRBV4-1	TRBJ1-4	.	CASSQETDQWVEKLFF	TGCGCCAGCAGCCAAGAAACGGACCAATGGGTTGAAAAACTGTTTTTT
TRBD1	TRBV10-3	TRBJ2-7	.	CASKETGKGEQYF	TGTGCCTCCAAGGAGACAGGGAAAGGCGAGCAGTACTTC
TRBD2	TRBV7-2	TRBJ2-1	.	CASSKEGTSGLNEQFF	TGTGCCAGCAGCAAGGAAGGGACTAGCGGACTCAATGAGCAGTTCTTC
TRBD2	TRBV7-8	TRBJ2-1	many	CASSLGWTSGYNEQFF	TGTGCCAGCAGCTTAGGATGGACTAGCGGGTACAATGAGCAGTTCTTC
.	TRBV5-3	TRBJ1-1	few	CARPIGGTLPWSEAFF	TGTGCCAGACCGATCGGGGGGACACTACCTTGGAGCGAAGCTTTCTTT
.	TRBV6-9	TRBJ2-3	.	CASSPCCSGPLDTQYF	TGTGCCAGCAGTCCCTGTTGCAGCGGACCCCTGGATACGCAGTATTTT
TRBD1	TRBV29-1	TRBJ1-2	.	CSVALLDRGKAGYTF	TGCAGCGTTGCCCTACTGGACAGGGGGAAGGCTGGCTACACCTTC
.	TRBV5-1	TRBJ2-5	many	CASSLAFGREATQYF	TGCGCCAGCAGCTTGGCCTTCGGCAGGGAGGCGACCCAGTACTTC
.	TRBV7-9	TRBJ2-4	.	CASSGQDRFKNIQYF	TGTGCCAGCAGCGGCCAAGACAGGTTCAAAAACATTCAGTACTTC
.	TRBV7-9	TRBJ2-3	.	CASHGADNPTDTQYF	TGTGCCAGCCACGGCGCGGACAACCCCACAGATACGCAGTATTTT
.	TRBV5-1	TRBJ2-5	few	CASRFGQAESQETQYF	TGCGCCAGCAGGTTCGGGCAAGCGGAAAGCCAAGAGACCCAGTACTTC
TRBD2	TRBV10-3	TRBJ2-3	few	CAISRAGPSTDTQYF	TGTGCCATCAGTCGAGCGGGACCTAGCACAGATACGCAGTATTTT